Below are 20 T cell receptor beta chains sequenced from a single sample in a study of naive and memory T cell subsets. Antigen specificity for these receptors is unknown. Study-level points and caveats: Possibly reflecting memory cells re-expressing CD45RA, a few larger clonotypes occurred in naive repertoires, especially CD8.

The beta constant-region primer was an equimolar mix of two oligonucleotides covering TRBC1 and TRBC2. Nested alpha and beta constant-region primers with the SP2 primer drove four PCR rounds on ligated cDNA. TCRdb re-called the UMI-ligation and nested PCR reads with MiXCR, one entry per CDR3 protein. The sample has 150,000 or so distinct CDR3 sequences; under 25% are singletons. The sequencing input was naive CD4+ T cells from blood. These receptor sequences come from a human donor in good health.

The genes are TRBV10-2 and TRBJ2-3, with 16 nucleotides matching TRBD2. J gave up 6 bases and V 6 bases, and 15 bases lay outside the gene matches. Germline CDR1 WSHSY, CDR2 SAAADI. There are 19 residues in the CDR3. The CDR3 sequence: CASSGRGTSGRARMDTQYF. The DNA for the CDR3 is TGCGCCAGCAGCGGCAGGGGGACTAGCGGGAGGGCCAGGATGGATACGCAGTATTTT.

The chain links TRBV12-5 to TRBJ1-2; 8 bases are a match to TRBD1. Germline CDR1 reads LGHNT; CDR2 reads FRNRAP. Trimming removed 3 bases from V and 3 bases from J; junction bases left unmatched: 3. The CDR3 loop spans 14 amino acids. CDR3 in amino acids: CASGLADRDYGYTF. The CDR3 DNA is TGTGCTAGTGGTTTAGCGGACAGGGACTATGGCTACACCTTC.

The CDR3 sequence is CASSRRTGRQPQHF. The DNA for the CDR3 is TGTGCCAGCAGCCGACGGACAGGGCGCCAGCCCCAGCATTTT. The chain is built from TRBV6-4 and TRBJ1-5; TRBD1 agrees at 8 bases. Germline CDR1 MRHNA, CDR2 SNTAGT. CDR3 length: 14 residues. Trimming took 6 bases from V and 7 from J; bases not matched to a gene: 8.

The rearrangement links TRBV12-3 or TRBV12-4 to TRBJ1-1, with D possibly being TRBD1 (6 bases). The CDR3 sequence is 15 residues long. Between the trimmed V and J ends, which lost 6 bases and 0 bases, there was a span of 14 bases. The CDR3 DNA follows: TGTGCCAGCAGACTAAGGACAGTCATGAACACTGAAGCTTTCTTT. Translation gives CASRLRTVMNTEAFF.

The chain is built from TRBV14 and TRBJ2-7, with 13 positions matching TRBD2. Germline lookup yields CDR1 SGHDN and CDR2 FVKESK. Germline trimming cut 0 bases from V and 7 bases from J; bases unmatched to any gene: 0. This CDR3 comprises 14 residues. The CDR3 is CASSQELAGGEQYF. DNA for the CDR3: TGTGCCAGCAGCCAAGAACTAGCGGGAGGGGAGCAGTACTTC.

This clonotype was counted a few times. The V gene is TRBV20-1, the J gene TRBJ2-7, with TRBD1 matching over 7 bases. The V gene's germline CDR1 is DFQATT and CDR2 SNEGSKA (reference sequence). The CDR3 loop spans 13 amino acids. J lost 3 bases, V lost 7 bases, and 9 bases had no gene match. DNA for the CDR3: TGCAGTGTTCAGAGACAGGGCCTCTACGAGCAGTACTTC. This translates into CSVQRQGLYEQYF.

This clonotype has a single count. This chain connects TRBV3-1 to TRBJ2-7; TRBD2 matches 7 bases. CDR3 length: 17 residues. V shed 0 bases and J 6 bases; nucleotides not matched to a gene: 14. The V gene's germline CDR1 is LGHDT and CDR2 YNNKEL (reference sequence). DNA of the CDR3: TGTGCCAGCAGCCAAGAGTACGGCGGACTAGTGGTAGGCGAGCAGTACTTC. Translation gives CASSQEYGGLVVGEQYF.

V and J are TRBV5-1 and TRBJ2-2; D is uncertain. CDR1 SGHRS and CDR2 YFSETQ come from the germline V gene. The CDR3 runs to 15 residues. The V end was cut by 0 bases, the J end by 4 bases, with 10 bases between. CDR3 DNA sequence: TGCGCCAGCAGCTTGGTCGGCAAGGGCACCGGGGAGCTGTTTTTT. The encoded protein is CASSLVGKGTGELFF.

The chain recombines TRBV5-1 with TRBJ2-7, with TRBD2 identical over 9 bases. The CDR3 contains 14 residues. Germline lookup yields CDR1 SGHRS and CDR2 YFSETQ. Unmatched junction bases numbered 6, after V lost 6 bases and J lost 2 bases. CDR3 DNA: TGCGCCAGCAAGACTAGCGGAGGACCCTACGAGCAGTACTTC. The encoded protein is CASKTSGGPYEQYF.

The chain recombines TRBV29-1 with TRBJ2-5; 11 nucleotides line up with TRBD1. The CDR3 runs to 14 residues. J was trimmed by 2 bases and V by 4 bases; bases with no gene match: 3. The germline CDR1 and CDR2 sequences are SQVTM and ANQGSEA. CDR3 DNA sequence: TGCAGCGTTGCCCGGGACAGGGGGCAAGAGACCCAGTACTTC. Translated: CSVARDRGQETQYF.

V usage is TRBV9 and J usage is TRBJ2-4; 7 bases are a match to TRBD1. Germline values: CDR1 SGDLS, CDR2 YYNGEE. The CDR3 sequence is 15 residues long. Trimming cost V 3 bases and J 0 bases; bases outside gene matches: 3. CDR3 DNA sequence: TGTGCCAGCAGCGGGGACAGTCTAGCCAAAAACATTCAGTACTTC. This gives the protein CASSGDSLAKNIQYF.

This clonotype was picked up a small number of times. This chain joins TRBV18 and TRBJ2-1; D is perhaps TRBD2 (6 bases). V was clipped by 5 bases and J by 1 base, with 12 bases between them. This CDR3 comprises 15 residues. CDR1 and CDR2 (germline): KGHSH, LQKENI. Written as DNA, the CDR3 is TGTGCCAGCTCAAGGAGGGAGGATTCCTACAATGAGCAGTTCTTC. Protein: CASSRREDSYNEQFF.

The rearrangement uses TRBV23-1 and TRBJ1-3, with D perhaps matching TRBD1 (5 bases). TRBV23-1 is placed among ORFs of uncertain function. Trimming shortened V by 1 base and J by 0 bases, and 10 bases separated the two germline ends. The CDR3 is 16 amino acids. The CDR3 spells CASSQYRGHSGNTIYF. CDR3 DNA sequence: TGCGCCAGCAGTCAATATAGGGGCCACTCTGGAAACACCATATATTTT.

The chain employs TRBV24-1 and TRBJ1-1, with TRBD1 as a possible D gene (5 bases). Per the germline V gene, CDR1 is KGHDR and CDR2 is SFDVKD. The CDR3 covers 13 residues. V gave up 1 base and J gave up 8 bases, with 10 bases separating them. CDR3 sequence: CATSDLVWGEAFF. DNA for the CDR3: TGTGCCACCAGTGATTTAGTTTGGGGCGAAGCTTTCTTT.

This clonotype was counted a few times. The chain uses TRBV6-2 or TRBV6-3 and TRBJ2-2, with a possible D match to TRBD1 (6 bases). V lost 1 base and J lost 3, with 12 bases in between. The germline V gene has CDR1 MNHEY and CDR2 SVGEGT. The CDR3 spans 16 residues. The DNA of the CDR3 is TGTGCCAGCAGTTACTTCGGCAGGGGAGACACCGGGGAGCTGTTTTTT. Translating it yields CASSYFGRGDTGELFF.

V is TRBV7-2 and J is TRBJ1-1; D is uncertain. Germline V gene sequence: CDR1 SGHTA, CDR2 FQGNSA. Trimming pared 1 base from V and 0 bases from J, leaving 6 bases between. This CDR3 contains 14 residues. This chain's CDR3 is CASSLEFMNTEAFF. CDR3 DNA sequence: TGTGCCAGCAGCTTAGAATTCATGAACACTGAAGCTTTCTTT.

At least ten counts were recorded for this clonotype. The chain couples TRBV3-1 to TRBJ1-2; D gene unclear. V was clipped by 1 base and J by 2 bases, with 5 bases between them. The CDR3 loop spans 13 amino acids. The germline gives CDR1 LGHDT, CDR2 YNNKEL (reference sequence). In DNA, the CDR3 is TGTGCCAGCAGCCAAGGTGGGAACTATGGCTACACCTTC. As protein: CASSQGGNYGYTF.

This clonotype was detected a few times. The chain links TRBV6-5 to TRBJ1-2; no clear D. Germline loops: CDR1 MNHEY, CDR2 SVGAGI. The CDR3 is 15 amino acids. V lost 4 bases, J lost 3 bases, and 15 bases lay in between. The CDR3 region is CASSSITFGDYGYTF. The CDR3 bases are TGTGCCAGCAGTTCTATCACGTTCGGGGACTATGGCTACACCTTC.

The rearrangement joins TRBV7-8 to TRBJ2-2, with 7 bases identical to TRBD1. V dropped 5 bases and J dropped 4; count of bases not matched to a gene: 7. This CDR3 spans 15 amino acids. Germline V gene sequence: CDR1 SGHVS, CDR2 FQNEAQ. The CDR3 region is CASSRTGVGTGELFF. DNA of the CDR3: TGTGCCAGCAGCAGAACAGGGGTCGGCACCGGGGAGCTGTTTTTT.

This clonotype occurred once. The chain carries TRBV7-2 and TRBJ2-2; D unclear. The ends were cut back, 5 bases at V and 4 bases at J, with 11 bases in the middle. The CDR3 sequence is 14 residues long. In germline, CDR1 is SGHTA, CDR2 FQGNSA. Here the CDR3 reads CASSPAVGTGELFF. The DNA for the CDR3 is TGTGCCAGCAGCCCCGCGGTCGGCACCGGGGAGCTGTTTTTT. Supplemented by reference TRBV7-2 and TRBJ2-2, the full variable domain reads GAGVSQSPSNKVTEKGKDVELRCDPISGHTALYWYRQSLGQGLEFLIYFQGNSAPDKSGLPSDRFSAERTGGSVSTLTIQRTQQEDSAVYLCASSPAVGTGELFFGEGSRLTVL.